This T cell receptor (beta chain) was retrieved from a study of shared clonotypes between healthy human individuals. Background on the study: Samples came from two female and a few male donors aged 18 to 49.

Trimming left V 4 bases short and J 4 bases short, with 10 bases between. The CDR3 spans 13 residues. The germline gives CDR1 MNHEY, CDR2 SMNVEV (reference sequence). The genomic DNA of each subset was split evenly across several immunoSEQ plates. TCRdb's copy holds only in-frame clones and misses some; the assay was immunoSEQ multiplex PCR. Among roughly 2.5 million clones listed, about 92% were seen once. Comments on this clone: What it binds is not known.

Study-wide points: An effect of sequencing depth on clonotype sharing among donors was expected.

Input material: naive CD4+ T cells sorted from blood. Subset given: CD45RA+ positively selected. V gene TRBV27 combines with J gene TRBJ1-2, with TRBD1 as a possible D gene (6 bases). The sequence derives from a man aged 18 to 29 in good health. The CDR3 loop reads CASSSWDTYGYTF. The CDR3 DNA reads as TGTGCCAGCAGTTCATGGGACACCTATGGCTACACCTTC.